Listed here are 27 T cell receptor beta chains from one sample, sequenced in a study of patients and donors after allogeneic stem cell transplantation. TCRdb itself ran the RT-PCR reads through MiXCR, one entry per CDR3 protein. This sample yields around 150,000 distinct CDR3 sequences, of which 30% are seen a single time; roughly 3.2% belongs to the top ten. The specimen was blood, either unsorted or a sorted T cell fraction (not recorded which). The source is a human donor who was either an allogeneic HSCT recipient or a stem cell or donor lymphocyte infusion donor (not recorded which). It is not recorded whose cells these are; they may come from a transplant donor.

V usage is TRBV10-1 and J usage is TRBJ1-1; no firm D call. Trimming took 3 bases from V and 5 from J, leaving 10 bases between them. CDR3 length: 13 residues. Germline values: CDR1 WNHNN, CDR2 SYGVQD (reference sequence). CDR3 loop: CASSEGGYTEAFF. The DNA for the CDR3 is TGCGCCAGCAGTGAAGGAGGGTATACTGAAGCTTTCTTT.

The rearrangement links TRBV4-3 to TRBJ2-7, with D unresolved. This CDR3 is built from 13 residues. Trimming stripped 0 bases from V and 5 bases from J, with 8 bases between. CDR1 LGHNA and CDR2 YSLEER come from the germline V gene. Written as DNA, the CDR3 is TGCGCCAGCAGCCAAGATCTTTGGGACGAGCAGTACTTC. This gives the protein CASSQDLWDEQYF.

This clonotype was seen repeatedly, ten times or more. V and J are TRBV12-3 or TRBV12-4 and TRBJ2-3; D is uncertain. The CDR3 has 14 residues. The V end lost 5 bases, the J end lost 2 bases, and 11 bases lay between the germline ends. CDR3 DNA: TGTGCCAGCAGTCGACCCAGGTCCACAGATACGCAGTATTTT. Translation gives CASSRPRSTDTQYF.

The genes are TRBV4-2 and TRBJ1-5, with D perhaps TRBD1 (5 bases). The V and J ends lost 0 bases and 1 base respectively, with 13 bases between them. From germline, CDR1 is LGHNA and CDR2 YNFKEQ. CDR3 length: 17 amino acids. The CDR3 sequence is CASSQDLGGISNQPQHF. The CDR3 DNA reads TGTGCCAGCAGCCAAGATCTTGGGGGGATAAGCAATCAGCCCCAGCATTTT.

This rearrangement joins TRBV4-3 to TRBJ1-4, with 10 bases matching TRBD1. The CDR3 is 17 amino acids. J lost 5 bases, V lost 0 bases, and 6 bases had no gene match. From germline, CDR1 is LGHNA and CDR2 YSLEER. The CDR3 loop reads CASSQEVVGQGNEKLFF. In DNA form, the CDR3 reads TGCGCCAGCAGCCAAGAAGTGGTGGGACAGGGGAATGAAAAACTGTTTTTT.

The chain uses TRBV7-2 and TRBJ1-2, with a tentative D call TRBD1 (5 bases). The CDR3 is made up of 13 amino acids. V was cut by 2 bases and J by 7 bases, with 11 bases left in between. Looked up from germline, CDR1 is SGHTA and CDR2 is FQGNSA. CDR3 DNA: TGTGCCAGCAGCTTATTAAACGGGGCTGGCTACACCTTC. This sequence encodes CASSLLNGAGYTF.

This clonotype was seen repeatedly, ten times or more. J is TRBJ1-3 and V is TRBV11-2; D is uncertain. There are 11 residues in the CDR3. With 3 bases removed from V and 8 bases from J, the gap between germline ends came to 5 bases. Per germline, CDR1 SGHAT and CDR2 FQNNGV. The CDR3 DNA reads TGTGCCAGCAGCTTGTCGTACACCATATATTTT. Amino acid sequence: CASSLSYTIYF. The full variable domain, its missing parts supplied by reference TRBV11-2 and TRBJ1-3, is EAGVAQSPRYKIIEKRQSVAFWCNPISGHATLYWYQQILGQGPKLLIQFQNNGVVDDSQLPKDRFSAERLKGVDSTLKIQPAKLEDSAVYLCASSLSYTIYFGEGSWLTVV.

CDR3 in amino acids: CASSFRADTEAFF. The CDR3 DNA follows: TGTGCCAGCAGCTTCCGGGCTGACACTGAAGCTTTCTTT. The chain carries TRBV5-4 and TRBJ1-1, with D hard to call. This CDR3 is built from 13 residues. V was trimmed by 2 bases and J by 3 bases, leaving 8 bases between them. Germline V lookup: CDR1 SGHNT, CDR2 YYREEE (reference sequence).

V usage is TRBV29-1 and J usage is TRBJ2-5, with D perhaps matching TRBD2 (6 bases). The V and J ends lost 4 bases and 6 bases respectively, with 18 bases between them. Germline CDR1 and CDR2: SQVTM and ANQGSEA. CDR3 length: 14 amino acids. The CDR3 DNA reads as TGCAGCGTTGGGCCAGGGCCTAGCGCCCAGACCCAGTACTTC. The encoded protein is CSVGPGPSAQTQYF. Full variable domain (outside the CDR3, taken from reference TRBV29-1 and TRBJ2-5): SAVISQKPSRDICQRGTSLTIQCQVDSQVTMMFWYRQQPGQSLTLIATANQGSEATYESGFVIDKFPISRPNLTFSTLTVSNMSPEDSSIYLCSVGPGPSAQTQYFGPGTRLLVL.

In this sample, this clonotype turned up many times. The DNA for the CDR3 is TGTGCCAGCCTACAGGGCAATCAGCCCCAGCATTTT. Translated, it gives CASLQGNQPQHF. The chain couples TRBV28 to TRBJ1-5; D perhaps matches TRBD1 (5 bases). V was pared by 8 bases and J by 2 bases, with 7 bases between. The CDR3 spans 12 residues. Germline loops: CDR1 MDHEN, CDR2 SYDVKM.

This clonotype was counted many times. This chain joins TRBV7-2 and TRBJ1-2; TRBD1 is a possible D gene (5 bases). V lost 7 bases, J lost 6 bases, and 18 bases lay in between. The CDR3 length is 14 residues. The V gene's germline CDR1 is SGHTA and CDR2 FQGNSA. CDR3 amino acids: CASTETAGSNGYTF. The CDR3 region has the DNA TGTGCCAGCACCGAGACAGCTGGAAGTAATGGCTACACCTTC.

V gene TRBV20-1 combines with J gene TRBJ1-6; no firm D call. CDR1 is DFQATT, CDR2 SNEGSKA, per germline (reference sequence). CDR3 size: 15 residues. V lost 6 bases and J 4 bases, leaving 16 bases between the germline ends. The CDR3 is CSARTSPIYNSPLHF. CDR3 DNA sequence: TGCAGTGCCCGTACGAGCCCGATTTATAATTCACCCCTCCACTTT.

This clonotype was recorded a few times. The chain is built from TRBV6-6 and TRBJ2-1; 14 bases agree with TRBD2. The CDR3 spans 20 residues. Germline V gene sequence: CDR1 MNHNY, CDR2 SVGAGI (reference sequence). The ends lost 2 bases at V and 0 bases at J; junction bases unmatched: 9. CDR3: CASSYPGLAGGLSSYNEQFF. CDR3 in DNA: TGTGCCAGCAGTTACCCTGGACTAGCGGGAGGACTTAGCTCCTACAATGAGCAGTTCTTC.

This clonotype was observed a handful of times. The J gene is TRBJ2-2, the V gene TRBV6-2 or TRBV6-3; D uncertain. The CDR3 sequence is 13 residues long. Germline V gene sequence: CDR1 MNHEY, CDR2 SVGEGT. V was shortened by 7 bases and J by 5 bases, with 11 bases between the two germline ends. The CDR3 region has the DNA TGTGCCAGCAAAACCTTTCAAACCGGGGAGCTGTTTTTT. Translation gives CASKTFQTGELFF.

This clonotype was seen a few times. The rearrangement uses TRBV7-2 and TRBJ2-2; 9 nucleotides match TRBD1. In germline, CDR1 is SGHTA, CDR2 FQGNSA. Trimming at V came to 4 bases and at J to 1 base, leaving 4 bases not matched to a gene. The CDR3 totals 16 residues. The CDR3 DNA follows: TGTGCCAGCAGCTCGTGGACAGGGGTGAACACCGGGGAGCTGTTTTTT. This encodes CASSSWTGVNTGELFF.

This clonotype came up a few times. The genes are TRBV21-1 and TRBJ1-4; the D call TRBD1 from the table was never checked on the DNA. TRBV21-1 is a documented pseudogene. This CDR3 is 15 amino acids long. The CDR3, as DNA: TGTGCCAGCAGCAAAGGGCAGGGTAAAAATGAAAAACTGTTTTTT. It is translated as CASSKGQGKNEKLFF.

The V gene is TRBV24-1, the J gene TRBJ2-5; maybe TRBD2 (5 bases). The CDR3 spans 14 residues. V was pared by 1 base and J by 8 bases, with 13 bases between. CDR1 and CDR2 (germline): KGHDR, SFDVKD. CDR3 residues: CATSDFGVPETQYF. Written as DNA, the CDR3 is TGTGCCACCAGTGATTTCGGGGTACCAGAAACCCAGTACTTC.

The CDR3 bases are TGTGCCAGCAGCTCCAGCAGGAGGGCCGGGAATGAGCAGTTCTTC. It is translated as CASSSSRRAGNEQFF. This chain connects TRBV7-2 to TRBJ2-1, with D perhaps TRBD2 (6 bases). V lost 4 bases and J lost 7, with 17 bases in between. Germline lookup yields CDR1 SGHTA and CDR2 FQGNSA. The CDR3 sequence is 15 residues long.

This clonotype has a handful of counts. The V gene is TRBV20-1, the J gene TRBJ2-1; 7 bases match TRBD1. The CDR3 covers 13 residues. The ends lost 6 bases at V and 7 bases at J; junction bases unmatched: 9. Germline V gene sequence: CDR1 DFQATT, CDR2 SNEGSKA (reference sequence). The CDR3: CSADLDRDNEQFF. The CDR3 DNA is TGCAGTGCAGACTTAGACAGGGATAATGAGCAGTTCTTC.

The chain recombines TRBV6-2 or TRBV6-3 with TRBJ2-7; no clear D. Per the germline V gene, CDR1 is MNHEY and CDR2 is SVGEGT. The CDR3 runs 11 residues. Deletions cut 4 bases from V and 4 bases from J, with 5 bases between. CDR3 bases: TGTGCCAGCAGTTTCGTTTACGAGCAGTACTTC. This translates into CASSFVYEQYF.

V is TRBV6-5 and J is TRBJ2-2, with D hard to call. V was clipped by 0 bases and J by 5 bases, with 7 bases between them. The CDR3 extends over 14 amino acids. CDR1 is MNHEY and CDR2 is SVGAGI in the germline V gene. This CDR3 is CASSYSPWTGELFF. In DNA, the CDR3 is TGTGCCAGCAGTTACTCGCCGTGGACCGGGGAGCTGTTTTTT.

The CDR3 sequence: CASSQGGLTEFF. CDR3 in DNA: TGTGCCAGCAGCCAAGGGGGACTGACTGAGTTCTTC. The rearrangement links TRBV14 to TRBJ2-1, with a tentative D call TRBD2 (6 bases). Trimming took off 1 base at V and 14 bases at J, with 12 bases between the two ends. Looked up from germline, CDR1 is SGHDN and CDR2 is FVKESK. The CDR3 totals 12 residues. Full variable domain (remainder filled in from reference TRBV14 and TRBJ2-1): EAGVTQFPSHSVIEKGQTVTLRCDPISGHDNLYWYRRVMGKEIKFLLHFVKESKQDESGMPNNRFLAERTGGTYSTLKVQPAELEDSGVYFCASSQGGLTEFFGPGTRLTVL.

The chain's CDR3 is CASSLGPLAAQYF. The CDR3, as DNA: TGTGCCAGCAGTTTAGGTCCTTTAGCGGCCCAGTACTTC. This rearrangement joins TRBV27 to TRBJ2-5; D perhaps matches TRBD2 (6 bases). The germline V and J ends were trimmed by 2 bases and 9 bases, with 13 bases remaining between them. This CDR3 comprises 13 residues. Germline-derived CDR1 and CDR2 are MNHEY and SMNVEV (reference sequence).

This clonotype was seen a handful of times. The V gene is TRBV7-6, the J gene TRBJ2-1, with a possible D match to TRBD1 (6 bases). Deletions cut 5 bases from V and 0 bases from J, with 17 bases between. This CDR3 spans 17 amino acids. Germline CDR1 reads SGHVS; CDR2 reads FNYEAQ. This chain's CDR3 is CASSPRFKGGSYNEQFF. The CDR3 nucleotides read TGTGCCAGCAGCCCCCGCTTCAAAGGGGGCTCCTACAATGAGCAGTTCTTC.

This sequence joins TRBV6-5 and TRBJ2-1, with 9 bases identical to TRBD2. The V and J ends lost 5 bases and 8 bases, in that order; junction bases with no gene match: 7. Germline V gives CDR1 MNHEY, CDR2 SVGAGI. The CDR3 covers 14 residues. This CDR3 is CASSAGTSFHEQFF. In DNA form, the CDR3 reads TGTGCCAGCAGTGCTGGGACTAGCTTCCATGAGCAGTTCTTC.

V gene TRBV12-3 or TRBV12-4 combines with J gene TRBJ1-1; TRBD1 might be the D (6 bases). Trimming took 6 bases from V and 0 from J, leaving 14 bases between them. The CDR3 length is 15 residues. The DNA of the CDR3 is TGTGCCAGCAGCCCTCGGGACACCCTGAACACTGAAGCTTTCTTT. Residues: CASSPRDTLNTEAFF.

V is TRBV24-1 and J is TRBJ2-3; TRBD2 matches at 9 bases. J lost 6 bases, V lost 4 bases, and 10 bases had no gene match. In germline, CDR1 is KGHDR, CDR2 SFDVKD. The CDR3 covers 16 residues. As DNA, the CDR3 is TGTGCCACCAGTGACCCTCAAGCGGGAGGCCTGGATACGCAGTATTTT. Its protein is CATSDPQAGGLDTQYF.